These T cell receptor beta chains were read from a single sample in a study of T cell repertoires in cytomegalovirus infection. No antigen has been identified for these receptors. Using its own MiXCR run on the reads, TCRdb lists one record per CDR3 protein. Found here are approximately 220,000 distinct CDR3 sequences, about 38% of them singletons; the top ten hold 59%. Sample: CD8+ T cells from cultured PBMCs, taken from culture after CMV antigen stimulation. These receptors all stem from a human donor in good health (CMV status not recorded). Some clones in this sample may be carry-over from other donors' samples. The CDR3 runs from the conserved cysteine through the conserved F or W. A D gene is named only where the DNA matches it firmly. Clone size appears in some rows only: once, few, many, or a class for an expanded clone.

V	J	D	size	CDR3	DNA
TRBV27	TRBJ2-3	TRBD1	-	CASSSRTGARDTQYF	TGTGCCAGCAGTTCCCGGACAGGGGCAAGGGATACGCAGTATTTT
TRBV7-8	TRBJ2-5	TRBD2	many	CASRLLAGPQETQYF	TGTGCCAGCAGACTACTAGCGGGGCCGCAAGAGACCCAGTACTTC
TRBV27	TRBJ1-5	-	-	CASRISGPGEYNQPQHF	TGTGCCAGCAGGATATCGGGTCCTGGGGAATACAATCAGCCCCAGCATTTT
TRBV6-6	TRBJ2-7	-	-	CASSYRSISYEQYF	TGTGCCAGCAGTTACAGGAGTATCTCCTACGAGCAGTACTTC
TRBV7-8	TRBJ2-7	-	many	CASSLRGLREPIYEQYF	TGTGCCAGCAGCTTAAGGGGTCTCCGGGAGCCCATTTACGAGCAGTACTTC
TRBV11-2	TRBJ1-4	-	-	CASSPGLRAANEKLFF	TGTGCCAGCAGCCCTGGACTCCGGGCGGCTAATGAAAAACTGTTTTTT
TRBV7-4	TRBJ1-2	-	-	CASSPRGRETEGYTF	TGTGCCAGCAGCCCCCGGGGCAGGGAGACGGAAGGCTACACCTTC
TRBV28	TRBJ1-3	TRBD1	-	CASSQGQPNTIYF	TGTGCCAGCAGTCAGGGACAGCCGAACACCATATATTTT
TRBV19	TRBJ1-1	-	-	CASKKGVGMNTEAFF	TGTGCCAGTAAAAAGGGGGTCGGCATGAACACTGAAGCTTTCTTT
TRBV7-2	TRBJ1-1	-	few	CASRRRGQGPGGTEAFF	TGTGCCAGCAGGCGAAGAGGTCAGGGGCCGGGGGGCACTGAAGCTTTCTTT
TRBV7-2	TRBJ2-1	-	-	CASSLDSPPYNEQFF	TGTGCCAGCAGCCTCGACAGCCCCCCCTACAATGAGCAGTTCTTC
TRBV7-8	TRBJ2-5	-	few	CASSESTRRETQYF	TGTGCCAGCAGCGAGTCGACTCGGAGAGAGACCCAGTACTTC
TRBV27	TRBJ2-1	-	-	CASSSGSGNNEQFF	TGTGCCAGCAGCTCAGGGTCAGGCAACAATGAGCAGTTCTTC
TRBV7-3	TRBJ1-2	TRBD1	few	CASSPEQGNYGYTF	TGTGCCAGCAGCCCCGAACAGGGGAACTATGGCTACACCTTC
TRBV27	TRBJ1-1	-	-	CASSLSWGASEAFF	TGTGCCAGCAGTTTATCATGGGGGGCAAGTGAAGCTTTCTTT
TRBV7-6	TRBJ2-6	TRBD1	-	CASSSTDRAGANVLTF	TGTGCCAGCAGCTCGACGGACAGGGCTGGGGCCAACGTCCTGACTTTC
TRBV12-5	TRBJ2-1	TRBD2	-	CASTRGGPLPKEQFF	TGTGCTAGTACCCGGGGGGGGCCTCTTCCTAAAGAGCAGTTCTTC